The rows below give T cell receptor beta chains drawn from one sample of a study of cytotoxic CD8 clonotypes in ibrutinib-treated CLL. Sequenced by immunoSEQ multiplex PCR; TCRdb stores in-frame clones only, minus some. The sample lists about 49,000 clones; about half were seen once. The sequenced sample was PBMCs, obtained after 12 months of ibrutinib treatment. The source is a human donor with chronic lymphocytic leukemia. The CDR3 runs from the conserved cysteine through the conserved F or W. The D gene is left open where the match is weak. Size values are once, few and many counts, or a class for expanded clones, and some rows have none.

CDR3 DNA,CDR3 protein,V gene,D gene,clone size,J gene,CDR3 length
TGTGCCAGCAGCTTGATGGAGACCCAGTACTTC,CASSLMETQYF,TRBV5-4,.,once,TRBJ2-5,11
TGTGCCAGCTCACCCGGGCTCCTTGACGAGCAGTACTTC,CASSPGLLDEQYF,TRBV18,.,.,TRBJ2-7,13
TGTGCCAGCAAGCTCTGGGGGCTGGACTATGGCTACACCTTC,CASKLWGLDYGYTF,TRBV5-4,.,.,TRBJ1-2,14
TGTGCCAGCAGAGGGGCCCTCTCCTACAATGAGCAGTTCTTC,CASRGALSYNEQFF,TRBV7-2,.,.,TRBJ2-1,14
TGTGCCAGCAGTGCGGGCCGGACAGGGGGCGCCTACGAGCAGTACTTC,CASSAGRTGGAYEQYF,TRBV27,TRBD1,.,TRBJ2-7,16
TGTGCCAGCAGCCCCCGGGACCGGTGGAATGAGCAGTTCTTC,CASSPRDRWNEQFF,TRBV9,.,few,TRBJ2-1,14
TGCGCCAGCAGAACCGGGACAGGGGACCACGAGCAGTACTTC,CASRTGTGDHEQYF,TRBV5-1,TRBD1,few,TRBJ2-7,14
TGTGCCAGCAGCTTCTCGACCTCTGGAAACACCATATATTTT,CASSFSTSGNTIYF,TRBV7-6,.,few,TRBJ1-3,14
TGCAGCATTACCCCGCCGAGGGCCCGACCTCCCCAGCATTTT,CSITPPRARPPQHF,TRBV29-1,.,.,TRBJ1-5,14
TGCGCCAGCAGCATGGACAGGGTGGGCACTGAAGCTTTCTTT,CASSMDRVGTEAFF,TRBV5-1,TRBD1,.,TRBJ1-1,14
TGTGCCAGCAGTTACAGGGTAGGGCGCGAGCAGTACTTC,CASSYRVGREQYF,TRBV28,.,.,TRBJ2-7,13
TGCGCCAGCAGCTTGAGCGGGGGTCAGCCCCAGCATTTT,CASSLSGGQPQHF,TRBV5-1,.,.,TRBJ1-5,13
TGCAGCGTTCTCGGACAGGGGGATGAAAAACTGTTTTTT,CSVLGQGDEKLFF,TRBV29-1,TRBD1,.,TRBJ1-4,13
TGTGCCAGCTCACCTCCCAGCGGGAGTATCAATGAGCAGTTCTTC,CASSPPSGSINEQFF,TRBV18,TRBD2,.,TRBJ2-1,15
TGTGCCAGCAGTTTATCGAAGGACGCTACGCAGTATTTT,CASSLSKDATQYF,TRBV27,.,.,TRBJ2-3,13
TGTGCCACCCGCCAGGAAGGGAAAGAGGTCCACGAGCAGTACTTC,CATRQEGKEVHEQYF,TRBV15,.,few,TRBJ2-7,15
TGCAGCGTTAAACAGGGGTTTAACTATGGCTACACCTTC,CSVKQGFNYGYTF,TRBV29-1,TRBD1,.,TRBJ1-2,13
TGTGCCAGCAGTCCCGGGACAGGGAAGAGCTCCTACGAGCAGTACTTC,CASSPGTGKSSYEQYF,TRBV11-3,TRBD1,few,TRBJ2-7,16
TGTGCCAGCAGCTTGGGGGACAGGGCAGAGAACACCGGGGAGCTGTTTTTT,CASSLGDRAENTGELFF,TRBV5-5,TRBD1,few,TRBJ2-2,17
TGTGCCAGCAGCTGGACGGAACAACTTAACTATGGCTACACCTTC,CASSWTEQLNYGYTF,TRBV5-5,.,few,TRBJ1-2,15
TGTGCCAGCAGCAGTAGTGGGGAGACCCAGTACTTC,CASSSSGETQYF,TRBV11-2,.,few,TRBJ2-5,12
TGTGCCAGCTCCTCCGGGACCGGGGATGAAAAACTGTTTTTT,CASSSGTGDEKLFF,TRBV18,.,.,TRBJ1-4,14
TGCGCCAGCAGCTTGGTGACAGGGGACCGAGGCTACACCTTC,CASSLVTGDRGYTF,TRBV5-1,TRBD1,.,TRBJ1-2,14
TGTGCCAGGAACGTTCCTACAGGGGGCGCGGCCTATGGCTACACCTTC,CARNVPTGGAAYGYTF,TRBV6-4,TRBD1,.,TRBJ1-2,16
TGTGCCAGCAGCGACAGGAGCCCAGGAGAGACCCAGTACTTC,CASSDRSPGETQYF,TRBV2,.,.,TRBJ2-5,14
TGTGCCAGCTCACCGACAGGGGACACTGAAGCTTTCTTT,CASSPTGDTEAFF,TRBV18,TRBD1,few,TRBJ1-1,13
TGTGCCAGCAAAACAACTAACTATGGCTACACCTTC,CASKTTNYGYTF,TRBV6-5,.,few,TRBJ1-2,12
TGCGCCAGCAGCCCTACCGGACAGGTGGGCCCCCCCGGGGAGCTGTTTTTT,CASSPTGQVGPPGELFF,TRBV4-1,TRBD1,few,TRBJ2-2,17
TGTGCCAGCAGCCCCACGTTAGCCGGCGGGGTCACTGAAGCTTTCTTT,CASSPTLAGGVTEAFF,TRBV7-3,.,.,TRBJ1-1,16
TGCAGCGTTGAAGGTCAGGTCGGCGGCCCGATGTGGAATGAGCAGTTCTTC,CSVEGQVGGPMWNEQFF,TRBV29-1,.,.,TRBJ2-1,17
TGTGCCAGCTCACCATACCAGGGACAAGAGACCCAGTACTTC,CASSPYQGQETQYF,TRBV18,.,.,TRBJ2-5,14
TGTGCCAGCTCACGACGGGGGGGCAAGGACACTGAAGCTTTCTTT,CASSRRGGKDTEAFF,TRBV18,.,many,TRBJ1-1,15
TGTGCCAGCAGCTTGGCCGCGGCGACCGAGCAGTACTTC,CASSLAAATEQYF,TRBV5-6,.,few,TRBJ2-7,13
TGCAGCGCCACCCTGGAGGGTACGCAGTATTTT,CSATLEGTQYF,TRBV29-1,.,.,TRBJ2-3,11
TGTGCCAGCAGCTTAGACAGGATGAACTACGAGCAGTACTTC,CASSLDRMNYEQYF,TRBV11-2,.,.,TRBJ2-7,14
TGTGCCAGCAGCGTACGACAGGGCCCAGATACGCAGTATTTT,CASSVRQGPDTQYF,TRBV9,TRBD1,many,TRBJ2-3,14
TGTGCCAGCAGCTTGAATGGGGCTCAAGAGACCCAGTACTTC,CASSLNGAQETQYF,TRBV11-3,.,.,TRBJ2-5,14
TGTGCCAGCAGAACCGGACAGGACTATAATTCACCCCTCCACTTT,CASRTGQDYNSPLHF,TRBV28,TRBD1,few,TRBJ1-6,15
TGTGCCAGTAGTGGGACTAGCGGGAGGAACTCCTACAATGAGCAGTTCTTC,CASSGTSGRNSYNEQFF,TRBV19,TRBD2,many,TRBJ2-1,17
TGTGCCAGCAGTTTCCCCAGAACAACTAATGAAAAACTGTTTTTT,CASSFPRTTNEKLFF,TRBV28,.,.,TRBJ1-4,15
TGTGCCAGCAGCTTAGCGGAAAGGGGTCCCTACGAGCAGTACTTC,CASSLAERGPYEQYF,TRBV7-2,.,many,TRBJ2-7,15
TGTGCCAGTAGTATATTAACTAGCGGGAGCCATGAGCAGTTCTTC,CASSILTSGSHEQFF,TRBV19,TRBD2,.,TRBJ2-1,15
TGTGCCAGCAGCTCTGGACCTCAAGAGACCCAGTACTTC,CASSSGPQETQYF,TRBV7-3,.,few,TRBJ2-5,13
TGTGCCAGCAGTTCCAGCGGGAGGGCCACCAAAGAGCAGTACTTC,CASSSSGRATKEQYF,TRBV28,TRBD2,medium-sized,TRBJ2-7,15
TGTGCCAGCAGCTTAGGGGGGAATGACAATGAGCAGTTCTTC,CASSLGGNDNEQFF,TRBV7-3,.,.,TRBJ2-1,14
TGTGCCAGCAGCCAAGTTGTAGACGTGAACACTGAAGCTTTCTTT,CASSQVVDVNTEAFF,TRBV4-2,.,many,TRBJ1-1,15
TGTGCCAGTGGAGACCGCCGGCAGCCCCAGCATTTT,CASGDRRQPQHF,TRBV19,.,.,TRBJ1-5,12
TGTGCCAGCAGCCCCCAGGGAATAGGGGTCTACGAGCAGTACTTC,CASSPQGIGVYEQYF,TRBV4-2,.,.,TRBJ2-7,15
TGTGCCAGCGGCGGGAGGAACAGCCCAAACACTGAAGCTTTCTTT,CASGGRNSPNTEAFF,TRBV6-1,.,.,TRBJ1-1,15
TGTGCCAGCAGTAGGGACGGCATCTATGGCTACACCTTC,CASSRDGIYGYTF,TRBV6-6,.,few,TRBJ1-2,13
TGTGCCAGCAGTCCCCTCCTCTCCTACGAGCAGTACTTC,CASSPLLSYEQYF,TRBV28,.,many,TRBJ2-7,13
TGTGCCAGCAGTTTCTCTGGTGGGGGTCAGCCCCAGCATTTT,CASSFSGGGQPQHF,TRBV28,.,many,TRBJ1-5,14
TGTGCCAGCATGGTCGGATGGGAGACCCAGTACTTC,CASMVGWETQYF,TRBV6-5,.,.,TRBJ2-5,12
TGTGCCAGCTCACCACCGAGGACAGGGGGCTCCTACGAGCAGTACTTC,CASSPPRTGGSYEQYF,TRBV18,TRBD1,many,TRBJ2-7,16
TGCGCCAGCAGTGATCCCCCGGGGACTAGCGGCACAGATACGCAGTATTTT,CASSDPPGTSGTDTQYF,TRBV10-1,TRBD2,.,TRBJ2-3,17